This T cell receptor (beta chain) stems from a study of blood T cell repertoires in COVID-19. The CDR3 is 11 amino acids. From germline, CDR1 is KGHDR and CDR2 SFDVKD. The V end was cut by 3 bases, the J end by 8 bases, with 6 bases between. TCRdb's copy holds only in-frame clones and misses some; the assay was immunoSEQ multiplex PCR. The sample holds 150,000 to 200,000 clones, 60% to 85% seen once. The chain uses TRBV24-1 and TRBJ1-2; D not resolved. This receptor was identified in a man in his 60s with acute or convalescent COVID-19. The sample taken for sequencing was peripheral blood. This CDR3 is CATSDLGGYTF. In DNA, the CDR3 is TGTGCCACCAGTGATCTCGGGGGCTACACCTTC.